This T cell receptor beta chain appears in the sequencing data of a study of patients and donors after allogeneic stem cell transplantation. This clonotype was detected only a few times. TCRdb reprocessed the RT-PCR reads via MiXCR and lists one record per CDR3 protein. The data show over 350,000 distinct CDR3 sequences, with approximately 16% seen just once and about 7% held by the top ten. There are 16 residues in the CDR3. J was trimmed by 1 base and V by 2 bases; bases with no gene match: 5. Germline V CDR1 and CDR2: SGHTA, FQGNSA. The J gene is TRBJ2-1, the V gene TRBV7-2, with TRBD2 matching 7 bases. The receptor was isolated from a human donor who was either an allogeneic HSCT recipient or a stem cell or donor lymphocyte infusion donor (not recorded which). It is not recorded whose cells these are; they may come from a transplant donor. Sequences were obtained from blood, either unsorted or a sorted T cell fraction (not recorded which). CDR3 protein: CASSLNGGKSYNEQFF. The CDR3 coding sequence is TGTGCCAGCAGCTTAAACGGGGGGAAGTCCTACAATGAGCAGTTCTTC. Full variable domain (missing parts from reference TRBV7-2 and TRBJ2-1): GAGVSQSPSNKVTEKGKDVELRCDPISGHTALYWYRQSLGQGLEFLIYFQGNSAPDKSGLPSDRFSAERTGGSVSTLTIQRTQQEDSAVYLCASSLNGGKSYNEQFFGPGTRLTVL.